The 22 T cell receptor beta chains reported below all come from one sample, sequenced in a study of blood T cell repertoires in COVID-19. Sequencing was performed with immunoSEQ multiplex PCR; in TCRdb, only in-frame clones are kept and a portion is missing. The sample carries about 170,000 clones, roughly 86% recorded once. The sequencing sample was made of peripheral blood. The receptors here all came from a woman aged 80 or over with COVID-19, enrolled during active disease.

The chain employs TRBV2 and TRBJ2-7; D might be TRBD1 (5 bases). Germline V lookup: CDR1 SNHLY, CDR2 FYNNEI. This CDR3 has 14 amino acids. V gave up 7 bases and J gave up 0 bases, with 13 bases separating them. CDR3 residues: CASTNDRSSYEQYF. In nucleotides, the CDR3 is TGTGCCAGCACCAATGACAGAAGCTCCTACGAGCAGTACTTC.

This clone appeared a single time. V usage is TRBV9 and J usage is TRBJ2-7; 8 bases line up with TRBD2. Germline V gene lookup returns CDR1 SGDLS and CDR2 YYNGEE. This CDR3 is 14 amino acids long. V trimming: 0 bases; J trimming: 7 bases; junction bases outside the gene matches: 6. CDR3 amino acids: CASSVGGLAREQYF. CDR3 bases: TGTGCCAGCAGCGTAGGAGGACTAGCTCGTGAGCAGTACTTC.

The gene calls are TRBV3-1 (or the pseudogene TRBV3-2) and TRBJ1-1; D might be TRBD1 (6 bases). The CDR3 has 13 residues. Germline CDR1 reads LGHDT; CDR2 reads YNNKEL (reference sequence). The ends were cut back, 3 bases at V and 2 bases at J, with 7 bases in the middle. Written as DNA, the CDR3 is TGTGCCAGCAGCCAGGGGGCTAACACTGAAGCTTTCTTT. Amino acid sequence: CASSQGANTEAFF.

V is TRBV9 and J is TRBJ2-1, with 7 bases that match TRBD2. V dropped 3 bases and J dropped 2; count of bases not matched to a gene: 17. The CDR3 is made up of 19 amino acids. Germline V lookup: CDR1 SGDLS, CDR2 YYNGEE. CDR3 sequence (DNA): TGTGCCAGCAGCGAACCCCAAGGGCTAGCGGCCATAACCTACAATGAGCAGTTCTTC. It specifies CASSEPQGLAAITYNEQFF.

The chain is built from TRBV7-2 and TRBJ1-2; D may be TRBD1 (5 bases). The V end lost 5 bases, the J end lost 8 bases, and 24 bases lay between the germline ends. The germline V gene has CDR1 SGHTA and CDR2 FQGNSA. This CDR3 has 16 amino acids. Here the CDR3 reads CASSQTGTRGRGGYTF. The DNA for the CDR3 is TGTGCCAGCAGCCAGACCGGGACGCGGGGCCGTGGGGGCTACACCTTC. Based on the CDR3 plus reference TRBV7-2 and TRBJ1-2, the full variable domain is GAGVSQSPSNKVTEKGKDVELRCDPISGHTALYWYRQSLGQGLEFLIYFQGNSAPDKSGLPSDRFSAERTGGSVSTLTIQRTQQEDSAVYLCASSQTGTRGRGGYTFGSGTRLTVV.

The gene calls are TRBV19 and TRBJ2-1; TRBD2 agrees at 14 bases. CDR3 size: 19 residues. Trimming took 5 bases from V and 7 from J; bases not matched to a gene: 16. CDR1 and CDR2 from the germline V gene are LNHDA and SQIVND (reference sequence). CDR3 nucleotides: TGTGCCAGTAGTCGGGACGGAAAGACTAGCGGGAGGGGTAGGAATGAGCAGTTCTTC. This codes for CASSRDGKTSGRGRNEQFF. The whole variable domain, filled in from reference TRBV19 and TRBJ2-1, reads DGGITQSPKYLFRKEGQNVTLSCEQNLNHDAMYWYRQDPGQGLRLIYYSQIVNDFQKGDIAEGYSVSREKKESFPLTVTSAQKNPTAFYLCASSRDGKTSGRGRNEQFFGPGTRLTVL.

V usage is TRBV29-1 and J usage is TRBJ1-2; D gene unclear. The CDR3 spans 13 residues. The germline V gene encodes CDR1 SQVTM and CDR2 ANQGSEA. V was trimmed by 4 bases and J by 1 base, leaving 10 bases between them. CDR3 region: CSVGQEINYGYTF. CDR3 in DNA: TGCAGCGTTGGGCAGGAAATTAACTATGGCTACACCTTC.

The chain couples TRBV15 to TRBJ1-2; D is unresolved. V dropped 0 bases and J dropped 4 bases, with 9 bases sitting between them. The CDR3 consists of 14 residues. Germline CDR1 reads LNHNV; CDR2 reads YYDKDF (reference sequence). The CDR3 region is CATSRDSVVYGYTF. The CDR3 DNA sequence: TGTGCCACCAGCAGAGATTCGGTTGTCTATGGCTACACCTTC.

This chain links TRBV21-1 with TRBJ2-1; TRBD2 reflects the table's D call only, with no check against the DNA. TRBV21-1 counts as a pseudogene. This CDR3 is built from 14 residues. The CDR3 loop is CASSTRLDYNEQFF. DNA for the CDR3: TGTGCCAGCAGCACCCGACTGGACTACAATGAGCAGTTCTTC.

This clone was found once. J is TRBJ2-2 and V is TRBV6-5; D not resolved. V shed 9 bases and J shed 4 bases, with 18 bases lying between them. This CDR3 region has 15 residues. In germline, CDR1 is MNHEY, CDR2 SVGAGI. CDR3 bases: TGTGCCAGTGTGCAGGAAGGCCTTCGCACCGGGGAGCTGTTTTTT. It encodes CASVQEGLRTGELFF.

The rearrangement links TRBV6-2 or TRBV6-3 to TRBJ2-7, with TRBD2 as a possible D gene (5 bases). Germline V gives CDR1 MNHEY, CDR2 SVGEGT. Trimming removed 4 bases at V and 1 base at J, with 11 bases between. This CDR3 has 14 residues. CDR3 sequence: CASSSRGISYEQYF. The DNA for the CDR3 is TGTGCCAGCAGTTCACGGGGAATTTCCTACGAGCAGTACTTC.

The genes are TRBV5-1 and TRBJ2-7; the D gene is possibly TRBD2 (7 bases). V gave up 7 bases and J gave up 0 bases, with 20 bases separating them. The germline CDR1 and CDR2 sequences are SGHRS and YFSETQ. The CDR3 contains 16 residues. In nucleotides, the CDR3 is TGCGCCAGCGGCCCAGGGGATCTAGCGGCCTCCTACGAGCAGTACTTC. This sequence encodes CASGPGDLAASYEQYF.

The CDR3 DNA reads TGTGCCAGCAGCCGCTCCAAAGGCGGGATGGAGACCCAGTACTTC. It is translated as CASSRSKGGMETQYF. The rearrangement uses TRBV4-2 and TRBJ2-5; possibly TRBD2 for D (6 bases). The V end lost 4 bases, the J end lost 5 bases, and 17 bases lay between the germline ends. The V gene's germline CDR1 is LGHNA and CDR2 YNFKEQ. CDR3 length: 15 residues.

The CDR3 DNA follows: TGTGCCACCAGCAGAGACGGGGGGAACAATGAGCAGTTCTTC. It translates to CATSRDGGNNEQFF. The V gene is TRBV15, the J gene TRBJ2-1, with 7 bases lining up with TRBD2. Per the germline V gene, CDR1 is LNHNV and CDR2 is YYDKDF (reference sequence). The CDR3 consists of 14 residues. Germline trimming cut 0 bases from V and 5 bases from J; bases unmatched to any gene: 1.

The chain uses TRBV4-1 and TRBJ2-1; TRBD2 matches 8 bases. CDR1 is MGHRA, CDR2 YSYEKL, per germline. Trimming at V came to 0 bases and at J to 6 bases, leaving 7 bases not matched to a gene. The CDR3 is 16 residues long. This chain's CDR3 is CASSQDTTGGPNEQFF. For the CDR3, the DNA is TGCGCCAGCAGCCAAGATACGACGGGAGGGCCCAATGAGCAGTTCTTC.

V usage is TRBV3-1 (or the pseudogene TRBV3-2) and J usage is TRBJ1-3; the D gene is possibly TRBD1 (6 bases). Germline CDR1 LGHDT, CDR2 YNNKEL (reference sequence). The ends were cut back, 5 bases at V and 4 bases at J, with 12 bases in the middle. The CDR3 sequence is 14 residues long. CDR3 in DNA: TGTGCCAGCAGCTTACGGACAGCAGGAAACACCATATATTTT. It translates to CASSLRTAGNTIYF.

This rearrangement joins TRBV15 to TRBJ2-5; D is uncertain. From germline, CDR1 is LNHNV and CDR2 YYDKDF (reference sequence). This CDR3 has 13 amino acids. Trimming took off 0 bases at V and 7 bases at J, with 9 bases between the two ends. CDR3 amino acids: CATSRDEIGTQYF. The DNA of the CDR3 is TGTGCCACCAGCAGAGATGAGATCGGGACCCAGTACTTC.

The chain carries TRBV3-1 (or the pseudogene TRBV3-2) and TRBJ1-5, with D possibly TRBD1 on 5 matching bases. The CDR3 contains 14 residues. Germline CDR1 is LGHDT and CDR2 is YNNKEL (reference sequence). Trimming shortened V by 2 bases and J by 7 bases, and 12 bases separated the two germline ends. CDR3 nucleotide sequence: TGTGCCAGCAGCCAAATGGGAGGGGACCAGCCCCAGCATTTT. Its translation: CASSQMGGDQPQHF.

The V and J genes are TRBV6-1 and TRBJ1-3, with 9 bases lining up with TRBD1. V lost 2 bases, J lost 2 bases, and 4 bases stayed unmatched. Germline loops: CDR1 MNHNS, CDR2 SASEGT. The CDR3 consists of 16 residues. This CDR3 is CASSESRTGAGNTIYF. As DNA, the CDR3 is TGTGCCAGCAGTGAATCCCGGACAGGGGCTGGAAACACCATATATTTT.

This clone was counted a few times. The chain combines TRBV3-1 (or the pseudogene TRBV3-2) with TRBJ2-6; D call uncertain. The CDR3 contains 16 residues. V lost 1 base, J lost 0 bases, and 7 bases lay in between. The germline V gene has CDR1 LGHDT and CDR2 YNNKEL (reference sequence). This CDR3 is CASSQGVSSGANVLTF. The CDR3 bases are TGTGCCAGCAGCCAAGGTGTCTCCTCTGGGGCCAACGTCCTGACTTTC.

The table lists this clone with a count of one. This chain links TRBV9 with TRBJ2-1; 15 bases align to TRBD2. The J segment lost 6 bases and the V segment lost 0 bases, leaving 10 bases of the junction unmatched. Germline CDR1 reads SGDLS; CDR2 reads YYNGEE. The CDR3 consists of 19 residues. The CDR3 nucleotides are TGTGCCAGCAGCGTAGCTGGCGGGACTAGCGGGAGGTCCGGCAATGAGCAGTTCTTC. It specifies CASSVAGGTSGRSGNEQFF. Supplemented by reference TRBV9 and TRBJ2-1, the full variable domain reads DSGVTQTPKHLITATGQRVTLRCSPRSGDLSVYWYQQSLDQGLQFLIQYYNGEERAKGNILERFSAQQFPDLHSELNLSSLELGDSALYFCASSVAGGTSGRSGNEQFFGPGTRLTVL.

The chain has TRBV24-1 and TRBJ2-2; TRBD1 agrees at 8 bases. The length of the CDR3 is 16 residues. After removal of 7 bases from V and 0 bases from J, the junction contained 6 bases not matched to a gene. Germline CDR1 reads KGHDR; CDR2 reads SFDVKD. In DNA form, the CDR3 reads TGTGCCACCAGCCGGAAACAGGGGGCGAACACCGGGGAGCTGTTTTTT. Protein sequence: CATSRKQGANTGELFF.